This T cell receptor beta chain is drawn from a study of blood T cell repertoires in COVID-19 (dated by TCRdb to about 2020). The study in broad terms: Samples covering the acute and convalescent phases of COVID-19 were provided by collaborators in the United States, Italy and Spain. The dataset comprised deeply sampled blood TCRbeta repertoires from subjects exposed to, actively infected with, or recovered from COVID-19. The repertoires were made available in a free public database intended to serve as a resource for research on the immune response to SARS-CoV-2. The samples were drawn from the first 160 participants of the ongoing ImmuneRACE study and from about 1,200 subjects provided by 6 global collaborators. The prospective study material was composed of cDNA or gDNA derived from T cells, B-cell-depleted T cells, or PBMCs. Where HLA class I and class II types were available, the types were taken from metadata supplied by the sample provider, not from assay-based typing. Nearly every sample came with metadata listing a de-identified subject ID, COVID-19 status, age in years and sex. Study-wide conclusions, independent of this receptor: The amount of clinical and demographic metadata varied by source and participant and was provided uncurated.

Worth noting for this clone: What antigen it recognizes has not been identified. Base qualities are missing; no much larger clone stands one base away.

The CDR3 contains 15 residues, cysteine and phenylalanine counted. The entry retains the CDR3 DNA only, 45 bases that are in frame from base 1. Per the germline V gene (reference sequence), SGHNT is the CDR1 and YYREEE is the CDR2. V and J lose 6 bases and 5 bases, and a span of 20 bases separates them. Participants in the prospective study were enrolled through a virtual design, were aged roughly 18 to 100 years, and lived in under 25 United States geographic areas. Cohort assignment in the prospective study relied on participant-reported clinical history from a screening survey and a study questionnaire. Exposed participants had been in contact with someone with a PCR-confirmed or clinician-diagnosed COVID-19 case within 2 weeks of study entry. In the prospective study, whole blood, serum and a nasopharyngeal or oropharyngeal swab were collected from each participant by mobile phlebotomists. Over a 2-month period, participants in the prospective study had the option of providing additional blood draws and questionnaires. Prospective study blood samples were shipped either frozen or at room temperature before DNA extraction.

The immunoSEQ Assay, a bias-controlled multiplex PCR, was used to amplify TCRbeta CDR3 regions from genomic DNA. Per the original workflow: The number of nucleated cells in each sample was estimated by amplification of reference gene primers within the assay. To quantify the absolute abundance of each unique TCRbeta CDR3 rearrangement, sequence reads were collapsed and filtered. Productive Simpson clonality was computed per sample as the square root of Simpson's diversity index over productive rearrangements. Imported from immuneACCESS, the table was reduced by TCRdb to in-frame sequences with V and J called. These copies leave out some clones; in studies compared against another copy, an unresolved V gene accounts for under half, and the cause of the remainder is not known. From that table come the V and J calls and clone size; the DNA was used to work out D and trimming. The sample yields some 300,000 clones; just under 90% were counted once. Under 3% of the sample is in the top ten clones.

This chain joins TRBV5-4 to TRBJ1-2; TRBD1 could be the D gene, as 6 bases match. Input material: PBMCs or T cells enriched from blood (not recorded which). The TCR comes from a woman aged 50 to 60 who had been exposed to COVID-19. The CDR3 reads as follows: CASNNLPGAPYGYTF. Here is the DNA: TGTGCCAGCAACAACTTGCCAGGGGCCCCGTATGGCTACACCTTC.